This T cell receptor (beta chain) was sequenced during a study of blood T cell repertoires in COVID-19. Study background: Whether acute or convalescent, the COVID-19 samples came from the United States, Italy and Spain. The analysed material was cDNA or gDNA that came from T cells, B-cell-depleted T cells, or PBMCs.

The germline gives CDR1 SGHVS, CDR2 FQNEAQ. J was trimmed by 5 bases and V by 5 bases; bases with no gene match: 6. This CDR3 contains 14 residues. While infection was still active, Seattle patients were enrolled and then followed longitudinally. In the authors' methods: Nucleated cell number was recorded as an estimate derived from reference gene primer amplification. TCRdb's copy holds only in-frame clones and misses some; the assay was immunoSEQ multiplex PCR. For V, J and clone size, that table is used; D and trimming come from the DNA. The data show around 260,000 clones, with approximately 85% seen just once and about 0.9% held by the top ten.

This receptor was identified in a human donor with COVID-19, enrolled during active disease. The donor label of this sample is uncertain. The specimen sequenced was peripheral blood. V gene TRBV7-8 combines with J gene TRBJ2-7, with TRBD2 matching 10 bases. CDR3: CASSRTSGINEQYF. CDR3 coding DNA: TGTGCCAGCAGCAGAACTAGCGGGATCAACGAGCAGTACTTC.